This T cell receptor (beta chain) is drawn from a study of CD8 T cells in Susac syndrome. RNA, at about 0.45 to 1 ug, was reverse transcribed with random hexamers. Multiplex PCR with immunoSEQ amplified the TCR beta CDR3 across 54 Vbeta and 13 Jbeta. TCRdb re-called the immunoSEQ multiplex PCR reads through MiXCR, storing one row per CDR3 protein. The table shows around 180,000 distinct CDR3 sequences, with around 94% occurring only once. Trimming removed 4 bases from V and 8 bases from J, with 12 bases in between. From germline, CDR1 is PRHDT and CDR2 FYEKMQ (reference sequence). The CDR3 spans 13 residues.

The gene calls are TRBV13 and TRBJ2-1; tentative D call: TRBD2 (5 bases). This clonotype originated in a human donor with Susac syndrome. Sequenced input: CD4+ T cells from PBMCs. The CDR3: CASSSGPGDEQFF. In DNA, the CDR3 is TGTGCCAGCAGCTCCGGGCCCGGGGATGAGCAGTTCTTC. The complete variable domain, with remaining parts taken from reference TRBV13 and TRBJ2-1, reads AAGVIQSPRHLIKEKRETATLKCYPIPRHDTVYWYQQGPGQDPQFLISFYEKMQSDKGSIPDRFSAQQFSDYHSELNMSSLELGDSALYFCASSSGPGDEQFFGPGTRLTVL.